This passage covers 13 T cell receptor beta chains from one sample sequenced in a study of CD8+ T cells in alopecia areata. RNA was extracted and reverse transcribed into cDNA as the sequencing template. The data were produced by immunoSEQ multiplex PCR, yet TCRdb's version contains in-frame clones alone and is incomplete. This sample carries 150,000 to 200,000 clones, less than 65% of them seen once, and the ten largest clones take around 0.92%. Treatment of the sample: oral pan-JAK inhibitor, 5-10 mg twice daily. Sequenced material: CD4+ T cells sorted from blood, taken at week 24, from a patient treated with tofacitinib. The source of these receptors is a human donor with alopecia areata.

V and J are TRBV5-1 and TRBJ1-6; D remains ambiguous. V was shortened by 4 bases and J by 6 bases, with 17 bases between the two germline ends. This CDR3 spans 16 amino acids. The germline CDR1 and CDR2 sequences are SGHRS and YFSETQ. The CDR3 loop reads CASSPDGLSLNSPLHF. The CDR3 DNA follows: TGCGCCAGCAGCCCTGACGGCCTGTCGCTTAATTCACCCCTCCACTTT.

This clone was detected a few times. The chain couples TRBV7-2 to TRBJ2-7; a weak D match, TRBD2 (6 bases). This CDR3 has 15 residues. Per germline, CDR1 SGHTA and CDR2 FQGNSA. Trimming pared 6 bases from V and 0 bases from J, leaving 15 bases between. In DNA form, the CDR3 reads TGTGCCAGCAGGCCCTCCCCGGGAGACTCCTACGAGCAGTACTTC. Its translation is CASRPSPGDSYEQYF.

This chain links TRBV7-2 with TRBJ1-2; D is perhaps TRBD1 (5 bases). Germline CDR1 is SGHTA and CDR2 is FQGNSA. There are 13 residues in the CDR3. Trimming shortened V by 2 bases and J by 2 bases, and 6 bases separated the two germline ends. The CDR3, as DNA: TGTGCCAGCAGCTTACAGGGCAACTATGGCTACACCTTC. Translating it yields CASSLQGNYGYTF.

A word on this clone: The sample contains more than one DNA sequence encoding this CDR3. The chain carries TRBV5-1 and TRBJ2-5; D unresolved. Per the germline V gene, CDR1 is SGHRS and CDR2 is YFSETQ. Trimming stripped 2 bases from V and 3 bases from J, with 2 bases between. This CDR3 region has 11 residues. The CDR3 sequence is CASSLEETQYF. CDR3 DNA sequence: TGCGCCAGCAGCTTAGAAGAGACCCAGTACTTC. The variable domain in full, completed from reference TRBV5-1 and TRBJ2-5, reads KAGVTQTPRYLIKTRGQQVTLSCSPISGHRSVSWYQQTPGQGLQFLFEYFSETQRNKGNFPGRFSGRQFSNSRSEMNVSTLELGDSALYLCASSLEETQYFGPGTRLLVL.

The chain carries TRBV29-1 and TRBJ1-6; TRBD1 matches at 10 bases. The germline V gene has CDR1 SQVTM and CDR2 ANQGSEA. V shed 5 bases and J 8 bases; nucleotides not matched to a gene: 12. This CDR3 comprises 16 residues. The CDR3 is CSVQTRTGTGDSPLHF. For the CDR3, the DNA is TGCAGCGTTCAAACCCGTACCGGGACAGGGGATTCACCCCTCCACTTT.

V usage is TRBV2 and J usage is TRBJ1-1; a possible D gene is TRBD1 (5 bases). Germline V lookup: CDR1 SNHLY, CDR2 FYNNEI. V was pared by 9 bases and J by 0 bases, with 11 bases between. CDR3 size: 13 residues. The CDR3 here is CASEGRMNTEAFF. CDR3 coding DNA: TGTGCCAGTGAGGGGCGGATGAACACTGAAGCTTTCTTT.

This clone has just one count. The V call is TRBV7-9, the J call TRBJ1-1, with D unclear. The germline V and J ends were trimmed by 6 bases and 5 bases, with 16 bases remaining between them. From germline, CDR1 is SEHNR and CDR2 FQNEAQ (reference sequence). The CDR3 extends over 14 amino acids. CDR3 region: CASRPATRLTEAFF. CDR3 sequence (DNA): TGTGCCAGCAGACCAGCGACAAGGTTGACTGAAGCTTTCTTT.

This chain links TRBV7-8 with TRBJ1-5; no clear D. Per germline, CDR1 SGHVS and CDR2 FQNEAQ. This CDR3 comprises 15 residues. Trimming shortened V by 2 bases and J by 11 bases, and 19 bases separated the two germline ends. This CDR3 reads CASSLRQGRDEAQHF. The CDR3, as DNA: TGTGCCAGCAGCTTAAGGCAAGGGCGCGATGAAGCCCAGCATTTT.

This rearrangement joins TRBV9 to TRBJ2-7; 12 positions agree with TRBD2. The CDR3 sequence is 18 residues long. Trimming at V came to 4 bases and at J to 1 base, leaving 12 bases not matched to a gene. Germline CDR1 reads SGDLS; CDR2 reads YYNGEE. As DNA, the CDR3 is TGTGCCAGCAGCCCGCGAGCTAGCGGGGGGGCCCTATCCTACGAGCAGTACTTC. As protein: CASSPRASGGALSYEQYF.

The chain combines TRBV19 with TRBJ1-6; a weak D match, TRBD1 (5 bases). The CDR3 is 14 amino acids. Trimming pared 6 bases from V and 9 bases from J, leaving 15 bases between. The V gene's germline CDR1 is LNHDA and CDR2 SQIVND (reference sequence). For the CDR3, the DNA is TGTGCCAGTAGCCCGACAGCCTTGGCTTCACCCCTCCACTTT. Amino acids: CASSPTALASPLHF.

The chain recombines TRBV5-1 with TRBJ2-3; D is uncertain. Trimming took 1 base from V and 4 from J, leaving 13 bases between them. The CDR3 is 15 amino acids. CDR1 and CDR2 from the germline V gene are SGHRS and YFSETQ. The CDR3 region has the DNA TGCGCCAGCAGCTTGATGGGGAACCACCCAGATACGCAGTATTTT. This sequence encodes CASSLMGNHPDTQYF.

V usage is TRBV6-5 and J usage is TRBJ1-2; D might be TRBD1 (6 bases). This CDR3 spans 12 amino acids. Trimming left V 7 bases short and J 8 bases short, with 14 bases between. The germline V gene has CDR1 MNHEY and CDR2 SVGAGI. In DNA form, the CDR3 reads TGTGCCAGCACCCAAGGGGGTACGGGCTACACCTTC. Translation: CASTQGGTGYTF.

J is TRBJ2-1 and V is TRBV5-1, with 11 positions matching TRBD2. This CDR3 contains 15 residues. Unmatched junction bases numbered 2, after V lost 2 bases and J lost 4 bases. CDR1 and CDR2 (germline): SGHRS, YFSETQ. CDR3 residues: CASSFGLAGYNEQFF. The CDR3 DNA reads as TGCGCCAGCAGCTTCGGACTAGCGGGTTACAATGAGCAGTTCTTC.